The T cell receptor (beta chain) described here comes from a study of cytomegalovirus exposure and HLA in healthy donors. Primers for the PCR totalled 60 Vbeta and 13 Jbeta. Measured with immunoSEQ multiplex PCR; TCRdb has only the in-frame clones, and not every one. The top ten hold roughly 1.7% of the sample, which has roughly 100,000 clones, over 65% seen once. On this clone itself: Its specificity is unknown.

Study-level results: Most TCR sequences showed up rarely, but some public TCRs showed up in many donors.

Trimming removed 10 bases at V and 3 bases at J, with 13 bases between. The CDR3 totals 12 residues. Germline V gene sequence: CDR1 MNHNY, CDR2 SVGAGI (reference sequence). The sequence was collected from a woman aged 40-49 years in good health and CMV-seronegative. Sequenced sample: PBMCs. This sequence joins TRBV6-6 and TRBJ2-7; TRBD2 is a possible D gene (6 bases). In DNA, the CDR3 is TGTGCCACCCGGAGGGACGTCTACGAGCAGTACTTC. Encoded protein: CATRRDVYEQYF.